The clone carrying this T cell receptor (beta chain) was counted between two and nine times. Original methodology: Amplified reference gene primers provided the basis for estimating nucleated cell counts. The repertoire was sequenced with immunoSEQ multiplex PCR; TCRdb's copy has only in-frame clones and lacks some. Clone size and the V and J calls come from that table; the DNA yielded D and trimming. The data hold 95,000 to 150,000 clones, with roughly 89% observed a single time. These data are taken from a study of blood T cell repertoires in COVID-19. Study-level background: Material from acute and convalescent COVID-19 was sourced from the United States, Italy and Spain. PBMCs, B-cell-depleted T cells, or T cells were the source of the cDNA or gDNA that made up the material.

Germline-derived CDR1 and CDR2 are KGHSH and LQKENI. The CDR3 contains 13 residues. V was clipped by 2 bases and J by 1 base, with 5 bases between them. This receptor was obtained from a middle-aged man with acute or convalescent COVID-19. The V gene is TRBV18, the J gene TRBJ1-1, with no clear D. Specimen: peripheral blood. CDR3 bases: TGTGCCAGCTCACCAGGGCCGAACACTGAAGCTTTCTTT. Translating gives CASSPGPNTEAFF.